This TCR beta chain came from a study of blood T cells in healthy people across ages. Primed by a sample-barcoded 5' primer and a J-beta primer mix, a second PCR proceeded for 7 to 11 cycles. TCRdb called the 5' RACE reads again in MiXCR, with one record for every CDR3 protein. Of about 1.1 million distinct CDR3 sequences in the sample, roughly two fifths are singletons; the top ten hold around 13%. Sequencing was done on a sample of blood. The receptor was isolated from a man aged 18 to 30 in good health.

In DNA form, the CDR3 reads TGCGCCAGCAGCTTGGTAGTCGGGACAGGGAAAGAGACCCAGTACTTC. Its protein is CASSLVVGTGKETQYF. The chain joins TRBV5-1 to TRBJ2-5; 9 bases match TRBD1. Germline values: CDR1 SGHRS, CDR2 YFSETQ. Losses at the gene ends were 0 bases for V and 3 bases for J; bases not matched to a gene: 6. The length of the CDR3 is 16 residues.